This T cell receptor (beta chain) emerged from a study of shared clonotypes between healthy human individuals. The assay was run at deep level. Evenly divided among several immunoSEQ plates was the genomic DNA of each subset. The table came from immunoSEQ multiplex PCR; TCRdb's copy has only in-frame clones and leaves some out. The sample lists about 2,100,000 clones; about 93% were seen once. The junction had 6 bases not matched to a gene; V was cut back by 0 bases and J by 4 bases. The CDR3 loop spans 18 amino acids. The germline V gene encodes CDR1 SGHDT and CDR2 YYEEEE. CD45RO-negative cells were positively selected for CCR7, leaving out terminally differentiated effector memory CD45RA+ cells.

The receptor comes from a man younger than 35 in good health. Some clones in this sample may be carry-over from other donors' samples. Sequencing was performed on naive CD8+ T cells from PBMCs. V usage is TRBV5-6 and J usage is TRBJ2-3, with 15 nucleotides matching TRBD2. The CDR3 sequence is CASSLDRTSGRGADTQYF. Written as DNA, the CDR3 is TGTGCCAGCAGCTTGGACAGGACTAGCGGGAGGGGCGCAGATACGCAGTATTTT.